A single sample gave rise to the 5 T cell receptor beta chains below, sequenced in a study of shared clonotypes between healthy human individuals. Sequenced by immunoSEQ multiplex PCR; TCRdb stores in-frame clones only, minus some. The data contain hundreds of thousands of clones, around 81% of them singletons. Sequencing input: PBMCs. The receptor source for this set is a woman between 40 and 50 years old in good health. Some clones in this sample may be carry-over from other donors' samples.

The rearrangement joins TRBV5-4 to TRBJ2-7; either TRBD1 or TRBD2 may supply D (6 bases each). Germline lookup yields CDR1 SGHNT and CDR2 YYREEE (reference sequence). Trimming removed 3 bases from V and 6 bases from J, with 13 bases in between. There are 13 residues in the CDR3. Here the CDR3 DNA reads TGTGCCAGCAGCTGGGGGGCAGACCTCGAGCAGTACTTC. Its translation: CASSWGADLEQYF. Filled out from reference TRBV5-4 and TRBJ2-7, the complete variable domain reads ETGVTQSPTHLIKTRGQQVTLRCSSQSGHNTVSWYQQALGQGPQFIFQYYREEENGRGNFPPRFSGLQFPNYSSELNVNALELDDSALYLCASSWGADLEQYFGPGTRLTVT.

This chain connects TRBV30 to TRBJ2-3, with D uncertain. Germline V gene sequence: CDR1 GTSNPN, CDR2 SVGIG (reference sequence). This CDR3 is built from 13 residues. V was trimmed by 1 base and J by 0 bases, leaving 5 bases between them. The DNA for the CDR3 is TGTGCCTGGAGTGGTCCTAGCACAGATACGCAGTATTTT. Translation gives CAWSGPSTDTQYF. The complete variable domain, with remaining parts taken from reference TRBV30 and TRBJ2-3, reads SQTIHQWPATLVQPVGSPLSLECTVEGTSNPNLYWYRQAAGRGLQLLFYSVGIGQISSEVPQNLSASRPQDRQFILSSKKLLLSDSGFYLCAWSGPSTDTQYFGPGTRLTVL.

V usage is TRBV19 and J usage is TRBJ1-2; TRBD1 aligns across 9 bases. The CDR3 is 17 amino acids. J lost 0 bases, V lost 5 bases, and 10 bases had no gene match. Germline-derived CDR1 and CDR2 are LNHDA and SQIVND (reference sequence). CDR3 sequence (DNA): TGTGCCAGTAGTGTGGAAGACAGGGGGAAGACTAACTATGGCTACACCTTC. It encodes CASSVEDRGKTNYGYTF.

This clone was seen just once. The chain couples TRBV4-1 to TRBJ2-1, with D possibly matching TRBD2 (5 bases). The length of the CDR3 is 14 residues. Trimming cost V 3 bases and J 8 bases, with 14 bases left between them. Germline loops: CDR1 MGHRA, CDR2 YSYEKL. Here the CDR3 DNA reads TGCGCCAGCAGCCACCCGGGGAAGAGTCATGAGCAGTTCTTC. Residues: CASSHPGKSHEQFF.

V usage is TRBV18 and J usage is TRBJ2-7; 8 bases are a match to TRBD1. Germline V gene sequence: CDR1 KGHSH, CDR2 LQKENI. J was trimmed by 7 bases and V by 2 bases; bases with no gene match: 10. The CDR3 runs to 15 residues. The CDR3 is CASSPAGQGGPEQYF. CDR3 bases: TGTGCCAGCTCACCAGCCGGACAGGGCGGTCCGGAGCAGTACTTC.